These T cell receptor beta chains were read from a single sample in a study of radiotherapy plus CTLA-4 blockade in lung cancer. The table came from immunoSEQ multiplex PCR; TCRdb's copy has only in-frame clones and leaves some out. The table shows around 40,000 clones, with 60% to 80% occurring only once. The sequencing here drew on peripheral blood, taken from a patient treated with radiotherapy plus ipilimumab. Receptors were obtained from a human donor with non-small cell lung cancer who had stable disease on radiotherapy plus ipilimumab. Both conserved end residues are part of each CDR3. The D gene is left open where the match is weak. The size of a clone is reported for some rows only, either as once, few or many, or as a class for expanded clones.

d_call	v_call	j_call	clone_size	cdr3_aa	cdr3_nt
TRBD1	TRBV25-1	TRBJ1-1	-	CASSEYTQTGRAFF	TGTGCCAGCAGTGAATATACTCAGACAGGGCGGGCTTTCTTT
-	TRBV5-4	TRBJ1-1	-	CASSEAGVTEAFF	TGTGCCAGCAGCGAGGCGGGGGTAACTGAAGCTTTCTTT
TRBD1	TRBV5-1	TRBJ2-2	few	CASGGQGRTTGELFF	TGCGCCAGCGGGGGACAGGGCCGGACCACCGGGGAGCTGTTTTTT
-	TRBV18	TRBJ1-1	-	CASSPPGGSEAEAFF	TGTGCCAGCTCACCGCCGGGGGGTTCGGAGGCTGAAGCTTTCTTT
TRBD2	TRBV15	TRBJ2-3	-	CATSKGAGGLWADTQYF	TGTGCCACCAGCAAGGGGGCGGGGGGGCTCTGGGCAGATACGCAGTATTTT
-	TRBV7-9	TRBJ2-1	few	CASSPLDSSRLHEQFF	TGTGCCAGCAGCCCCCTAGACTCTTCCAGACTCCATGAGCAGTTCTTC
-	TRBV19	TRBJ1-6	once	CASSMEGTQPLHF	TGTGCCAGTAGTATGGAGGGAACCCAGCCCCTCCACTTT
-	TRBV5-1	TRBJ1-4	-	CASSLGGAKGNEKLFF	TGCGCCAGCAGCTTGGGCGGGGCAAAGGGCAATGAAAAACTGTTTTTT
-	TRBV5-1	TRBJ1-6	-	CASSLSAGNSPLHF	TGCGCCAGCAGCTTGAGTGCAGGGAATTCACCCCTCCACTTT
-	TRBV7-6	TRBJ2-7	-	CASSLGRGPSYEQYF	TGTGCCAGCAGCTTAGGGCGGGGCCCCTCCTACGAGCAGTACTTC
TRBD1	TRBV6-4	TRBJ1-5	-	CASSPGQGFQPQHF	TGTGCCAGCTCTCCGGGACAGGGGTTTCAGCCCCAGCATTTT
-	TRBV2	TRBJ1-2	once	CASRVDSANYGYTF	TGTGCCAGCAGGGTCGACAGCGCTAACTATGGCTACACCTTC
TRBD1	TRBV29-1	TRBJ1-2	-	CSVTKRTGGYGYTF	TGCAGCGTTACGAAGAGAACAGGGGGCTATGGCTACACCTTC
TRBD1	TRBV4-3	TRBJ2-1	-	CASSQLEGGRGGNEQFF	TGCGCCAGCAGCCAACTAGAAGGGGGCAGGGGTGGAAATGAGCAGTTCTTC
-	TRBV4-1	TRBJ1-1	-	CASSPEGSYTEAFF	TGCGCCAGCAGCCCGGAGGGGTCTTACACTGAAGCTTTCTTT
TRBD1	TRBV7-2	TRBJ2-7	-	CASSSYPGQGASEQYF	TGTGCCAGCAGCTCTTATCCGGGACAGGGGGCCTCCGAGCAGTACTTC
-	TRBV27	TRBJ1-4	-	CASSLSGGPNEKLFF	TGTGCCAGCAGTTTATCAGGGGGACCTAATGAAAAACTGTTTTTT
TRBD2	TRBV5-1	TRBJ2-1	-	CASSLGPVGGDEQFF	TGCGCCAGCAGCCTGGGGCCCGTGGGGGGGGATGAGCAGTTCTTC
-	TRBV29-1	TRBJ2-5	-	CSVEEGSGETQYF	TGCAGCGTTGAAGAGGGTTCAGGGGAGACCCAGTACTTC
TRBD1	TRBV5-1	TRBJ1-4	-	CASSLQGNNEKLFF	TGCGCCAGCAGCTTACAGGGGAATAATGAAAAACTGTTTTTT
-	TRBV5-1	TRBJ2-7	-	CASSSQGWEEQYF	TGCGCCAGCAGCTCACAGGGTTGGGAGGAGCAGTACTTC
TRBD1	TRBV2	TRBJ2-2	-	CASTETGANTGELFF	TGTGCCAGCACCGAGACAGGGGCGAACACCGGGGAGCTGTTTTTT
TRBD1	TRBV9	TRBJ1-2	-	CASSVGSGGTLNGYTF	TGTGCCAGCAGCGTAGGATCAGGGGGGACGTTGAATGGCTACACCTTC